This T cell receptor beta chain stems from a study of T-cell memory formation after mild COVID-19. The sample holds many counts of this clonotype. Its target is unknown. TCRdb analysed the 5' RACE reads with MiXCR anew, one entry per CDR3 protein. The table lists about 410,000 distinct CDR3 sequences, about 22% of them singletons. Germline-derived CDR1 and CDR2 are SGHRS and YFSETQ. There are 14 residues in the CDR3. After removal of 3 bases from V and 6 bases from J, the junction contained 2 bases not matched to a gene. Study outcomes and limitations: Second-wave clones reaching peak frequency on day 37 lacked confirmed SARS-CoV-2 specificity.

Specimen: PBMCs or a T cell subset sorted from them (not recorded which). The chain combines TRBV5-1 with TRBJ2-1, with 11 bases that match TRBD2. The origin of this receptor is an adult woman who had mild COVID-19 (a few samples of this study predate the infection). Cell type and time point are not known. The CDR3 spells CASSSGTSGNEQFF. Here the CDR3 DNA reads TGCGCCAGCAGCTCGGGGACTAGCGGCAATGAGCAGTTCTTC. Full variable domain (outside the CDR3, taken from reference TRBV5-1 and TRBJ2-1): KAGVTQTPRYLIKTRGQQVTLSCSPISGHRSVSWYQQTPGQGLQFLFEYFSETQRNKGNFPGRFSGRQFSNSRSEMNVSTLELGDSALYLCASSSGTSGNEQFFGPGTRLTVL.